A single TCR beta chain is shown here with its context. Its antigen is unidentified. Trimming took 3 bases from V and 7 from J, leaving 13 bases between them. The germline gives CDR1 LNHDA, CDR2 SQIVND (reference sequence). CDR3 length equals 14 residues. The data originate from a study of OX40 agonist ivuxolimab in advanced cancers. Autoimmune disease history or systemic immunosuppression led to patients being barred. The assay was immunoSEQ multiplex PCR, and TCRdb's table has in-frame clones only and misses some. The sample records roughly 49,000 clones, roughly 85% being singletons. Broader study findings: With doses of 0.1-3.0 mg/kg, partial responders showed among the lowest clonal expansion.

This TCR was recovered from an adult with an advanced solid tumor such as melanoma, head and neck, liver or kidney cancer. The chain is built from TRBV19 and TRBJ1-5, with a weak D call TRBD1 (5 bases). Here the sequenced sample was CD4+ or CD8+ T cells sorted from blood, taken in a trial of the OX40 agonist ivuxolimab. The CDR3 sequence is CASSIGSRGQPQHF. The DNA of the CDR3 is TGTGCCAGTAGTATTGGCAGTAGGGGCCAGCCCCAGCATTTT. The variable domain in full, with the rest retrieved from reference TRBV19 and TRBJ1-5, is DGGITQSPKYLFRKEGQNVTLSCEQNLNHDAMYWYRQDPGQGLRLIYYSQIVNDFQKGDIAEGYSVSREKKESFPLTVTSAQKNPTAFYLCASSIGSRGQPQHFGDGTRLSIL.